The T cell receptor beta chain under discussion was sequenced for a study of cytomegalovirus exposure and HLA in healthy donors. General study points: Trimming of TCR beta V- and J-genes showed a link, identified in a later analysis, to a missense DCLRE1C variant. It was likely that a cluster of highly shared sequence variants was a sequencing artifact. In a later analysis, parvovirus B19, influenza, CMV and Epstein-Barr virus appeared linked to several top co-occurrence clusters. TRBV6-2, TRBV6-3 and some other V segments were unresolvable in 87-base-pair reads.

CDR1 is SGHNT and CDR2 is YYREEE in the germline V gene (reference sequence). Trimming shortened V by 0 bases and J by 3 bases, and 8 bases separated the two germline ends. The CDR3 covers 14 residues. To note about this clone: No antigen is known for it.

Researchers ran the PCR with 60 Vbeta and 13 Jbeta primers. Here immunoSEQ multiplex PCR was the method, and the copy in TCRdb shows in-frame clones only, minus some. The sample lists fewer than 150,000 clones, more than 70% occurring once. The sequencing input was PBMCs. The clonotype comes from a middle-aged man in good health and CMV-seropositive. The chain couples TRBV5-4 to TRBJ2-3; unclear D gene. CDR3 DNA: TGTGCCAGCAGCTTGGCCGACTGGACAGATACGCAGTATTTT. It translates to CASSLADWTDTQYF.